This TCR beta chain was retrieved from a study of shared clonotypes between healthy human individuals. About the research overall: Aged between 18 and 49, the donors were a couple of women and three men. Findings and limits, study-wide: In having few donors, the study represented limited genetic and exposure-history diversity.

Profiling relied on immunoSEQ multiplex PCR, and the TCRdb table lists in-frame clones only, not all of them. The top ten hold more than 0.9% of the sample, which has about 1.5 million clones, approximately 97% seen once. V was cut by 6 bases and J by 0 bases, with 12 bases left in between. The CDR3 has 14 amino acids. CDR1 is LNHDA and CDR2 is SQIVND in the germline V gene (reference sequence). A note on this clone: Its antigen is unknown.

The clonotype originates from a man aged 25-40 years in good health. The gene calls are TRBV19 and TRBJ2-7; the D is unclear. The source material was naive CD4+ T cells sorted from blood. The subset here: CD45RA+ positively selected. CDR3 residues: CASRPRASSYEQYF. In nucleotides, the CDR3 is TGTGCCAGTAGGCCTCGGGCCAGCTCCTACGAGCAGTACTTC.